Below are 17 T cell receptor beta chains sequenced from a single sample in a study of T cell responses to AZD1222 COVID-19 vaccine. The protocol was immunoSEQ multiplex PCR, while the TCRdb copy is restricted to in-frame clones and leaves out a portion. The sample carries about 50,000 clones, roughly 88% recorded once. The sample in question was peripheral blood, obtained on day 0 of AZD1222 vaccination. The receptors shown here come from an adult in good health.

This clone has only one observation. V usage is TRBV9 and J usage is TRBJ2-1; the D is unclear. Trimming took 0 bases from V and 0 from J, leaving 10 bases between them. The CDR3 runs to 16 residues. Germline V gene sequence: CDR1 SGDLS, CDR2 YYNGEE. The CDR3 region is CASSVDITSSYNEQFF. As DNA, the CDR3 is TGTGCCAGCAGCGTAGACATTACGAGCTCCTACAATGAGCAGTTCTTC.

V and J are TRBV7-9 and TRBJ2-1, with unresolved D. The V gene's germline CDR1 is SEHNR and CDR2 FQNEAQ (reference sequence). Trimming pared 6 bases from V and 7 bases from J, leaving 10 bases between. The CDR3 has 12 residues. CDR3 nucleotide sequence: TGTGCCAGCAGAAGCTTTCATAATGAGCAGTTCTTC. Its translation: CASRSFHNEQFF.

V is TRBV12-1 and J is TRBJ2-2; the tabulated D call, TRBD2, remains unverified against the DNA. TRBV12-1 is a known pseudogene. The CDR3 has 17 amino acids. DNA for the CDR3: TGTGCCAGCAGCTTTTTGGCGGGGGGGAGATCCACCGGGGAGCTGTTTTTT. Protein product: CASSFLAGGRSTGELFF.

The CDR3 sequence: CASSQVQSYEQYF. CDR3 DNA: TGCGCCAGCAGCCAAGTCCAATCCTACGAGCAGTACTTC. The V gene is TRBV4-1, the J gene TRBJ2-7; no clear D. The CDR3 covers 13 residues. CDR1 and CDR2 (germline): MGHRA, YSYEKL. The V gene lost 1 base and the J gene lost 1 base, with 5 bases spanning the gap.

This chain joins TRBV29-1 and TRBJ1-1; perhaps TRBD1 as D (5 bases). CDR3 length: 12 residues. Trimming pared 7 bases from V and 1 base from J, leaving 10 bases between. Germline CDR1 and CDR2: SQVTM and ANQGSEA. CDR3 loop: CSAAGGNTEAFF. CDR3 nucleotide sequence: TGCAGCGCCGCGGGGGGGAACACTGAAGCTTTCTTT.

The chain has TRBV12-3 or TRBV12-4 and TRBJ1-5, with TRBD1 matching 7 bases. The CDR3 is made up of 13 amino acids. J gave up 6 bases and V 11 bases, and 10 bases lay outside the gene matches. CDR3 bases: TGTGCCTCCGCCCAGGGGGGGCGTCAGCCCCAGCATTTT. It specifies CASAQGGRQPQHF.

In this sample, this clone turned up a few times. The chain joins TRBV7-9 to TRBJ2-7; weak D call: TRBD2 (6 bases). There are 14 residues in the CDR3. The V gene lost 0 bases and the J gene lost 2 bases, with 8 bases spanning the gap. Per germline, CDR1 SEHNR and CDR2 FQNEAQ (reference sequence). Here the CDR3 reads CASSLAVAAYEQYF. As DNA, the CDR3 is TGTGCCAGCAGCTTAGCGGTAGCGGCCTACGAGCAGTACTTC.

This clone was recorded a few times. The chain joins TRBV6-5 to TRBJ2-3, with D unresolved. With 2 bases removed from V and 0 bases from J, the gap between germline ends came to 6 bases. The CDR3 is 14 residues long. The V gene's germline CDR1 is MNHEY and CDR2 SVGAGI. Written as DNA, the CDR3 is TGTGCCAGCAGTTACAAAACTAGCACAGATACGCAGTATTTT. This gives the protein CASSYKTSTDTQYF.

The gene calls are TRBV6-1 and TRBJ1-1, with TRBD1 matching over 8 bases. After removal of 2 bases from V and 7 bases from J, the junction contained 12 bases not matched to a gene. The CDR3 runs 16 residues. Per germline, CDR1 MNHNS and CDR2 SASEGT. The CDR3 DNA reads TGTGCCAGCAGTGAACTCAGGGGGCTGGAAACCTTTGAAGCTTTCTTT. Translated, it gives CASSELRGLETFEAFF.

The J gene is TRBJ2-3, the V gene TRBV14; D is ambiguous. The CDR3 has 14 amino acids. Trimming removed 1 base at V and 1 base at J, with 6 bases between. The germline V gene has CDR1 SGHDN and CDR2 FVKESK. The CDR3 loop is CASSQAQGTDTQYF. CDR3 DNA sequence: TGTGCCAGCAGCCAAGCCCAAGGCACAGATACGCAGTATTTT.

This chain uses TRBV14 with TRBJ1-5; TRBD1 might be the D (5 bases). CDR1 SGHDN and CDR2 FVKESK come from the germline V gene. With 6 bases removed from V and 2 bases from J, the gap between germline ends came to 11 bases. This CDR3 region has 14 residues. The CDR3 region is CASSYGAGNQPQHF. As DNA, the CDR3 is TGTGCCAGCAGTTATGGGGCCGGCAATCAGCCCCAGCATTTT.

The chain has TRBV12-3 or TRBV12-4 and TRBJ2-7; TRBD1 agrees at 8 bases. Germline trimming cut 6 bases from V and 5 bases from J; bases unmatched to any gene: 3. The CDR3 is 12 residues long. CDR3 nucleotides: TGTGCCAGCAGCCCAGGGGGCGACGAGCAGTACTTC. Its protein is CASSPGGDEQYF.

The chain has TRBV11-2 and TRBJ2-2, with TRBD1 matching 7 bases. The J segment lost 2 bases and the V segment lost 5 bases, leaving 8 bases of the junction unmatched. The CDR3 covers 16 residues. In germline, CDR1 is SGHAT, CDR2 FQNNGV. The CDR3, as DNA: TGTGCCAGCAGCCGCCGTGAGGGGGCTAACACCGGGGAGCTGTTTTTT. This translates into CASSRREGANTGELFF. The full variable domain, rest sourced from reference TRBV11-2 and TRBJ2-2, is EAGVAQSPRYKIIEKRQSVAFWCNPISGHATLYWYQQILGQGPKLLIQFQNNGVVDDSQLPKDRFSAERLKGVDSTLKIQPAKLEDSAVYLCASSRREGANTGELFFGEGSRLTVL.

As concerns this clone: The sample contains more than one DNA sequence encoding this CDR3. The V call is TRBV5-4, the J call TRBJ2-1; no clear D. The CDR3 runs to 16 residues. The V gene lost 5 bases and the J gene lost 3 bases, with 18 bases spanning the gap. Germline loops: CDR1 SGHNT, CDR2 YYREEE (reference sequence). In nucleotides, the CDR3 is TGTGCCAGCAGGCCGGACGGCTGGCTCTTCTACAATGAGCAGTTCTTC. Amino acids: CASRPDGWLFYNEQFF.

The chain is built from TRBV19 and TRBJ2-5; 9 nucleotides line up with TRBD2. The CDR3 has 16 amino acids. Germline CDR1 LNHDA, CDR2 SQIVND (reference sequence). The ends lost 5 bases at V and 0 bases at J; junction bases unmatched: 7. CDR3 in amino acids: CASSPLAGSDQETQYF. In DNA form, the CDR3 reads TGTGCCAGTAGTCCCCTAGCGGGATCTGACCAAGAGACCCAGTACTTC. The full variable domain, with the rest looked up from reference TRBV19 and TRBJ2-5, is DGGITQSPKYLFRKEGQNVTLSCEQNLNHDAMYWYRQDPGQGLRLIYYSQIVNDFQKGDIAEGYSVSREKKESFPLTVTSAQKNPTAFYLCASSPLAGSDQETQYFGPGTRLLVL.

V and J are TRBV5-6 and TRBJ2-7; the D gene is possibly TRBD1 (6 bases). V was trimmed by 3 bases and J by 6 bases, leaving 16 bases between them. The CDR3 sequence is 14 residues long. Per germline, CDR1 SGHDT and CDR2 YYEEEE. CDR3 sequence (DNA): TGTGCCAGCAGCTCGGGCGGCAGGGGTGGCGAGCAGTACTTC. This gives the protein CASSSGGRGGEQYF.

The chain recombines TRBV12-1 with TRBJ2-7; the table's TRBD1 call for D was not verified on the DNA. TRBV12-1 constitutes a pseudogene. The CDR3 runs 15 residues. CDR3 protein: CASKTPGQGSIEQYF. The CDR3 nucleotides read TGTGCCAGCAAAACTCCGGGACAGGGAAGCATCGAGCAGTACTTC.